Following are 9 T cell receptor beta chains from one sample sequenced in a study of CD8+CD57+ T cells in acquired aplastic anemia. Genomic DNA was employed as the template in profiling TCR beta VDJ and CDR3. TCRdb ran MiXCR on the reads and lists one entry per CDR3 protein. In the table there are 250,000 to 300,000 distinct CDR3 sequences, 45% to 70% of which are singletons. The material sequenced was sorted CD4+, CD8+, or CD8+CD57+ T cells (not recorded which) from PBMCs. The receptors were gathered from a human donor with severe aplastic anemia or a healthy control (not recorded which).

This clonotype was detected only once. The chain has TRBV19 and TRBJ2-7, with D perhaps assigned TRBD1 or TRBD2 (5 bases each). Trimming cost V 5 bases and J 5 bases, with 19 bases left between them. CDR3 length: 15 amino acids. Germline values: CDR1 LNHDA, CDR2 SQIVND (reference sequence). The DNA of the CDR3 is TGTGCCAGTAGTGATCTGGGAGCCCGGGGCCACGAGCAGTACTTC. Translated: CASSDLGARGHEQYF.

This chain uses TRBV7-8 with TRBJ2-7; a possible D gene is TRBD1 (5 bases). V dropped 6 bases and J dropped 2 bases, with 17 bases sitting between them. CDR1 and CDR2 (germline): SGHVS, FQNEAQ. The CDR3 consists of 15 residues. CDR3 DNA sequence: TGTGCCAGCAGATTCCGAAACAGGTTTGCCTACGAGCAGTACTTC. It encodes CASRFRNRFAYEQYF.

This clonotype occurred many times. V and J are TRBV20-1 and TRBJ2-4, with D hard to call. This CDR3 has 13 residues. Trimming removed 8 bases at V and 2 bases at J, with 13 bases between. Germline V gene data show CDR1 as DFQATT and CDR2 as SNEGSKA (reference sequence). In DNA form, the CDR3 reads TGCAGTCCCAAAGACCCGACCAAAAACATTCAGTACTTC. This codes for CSPKDPTKNIQYF.

The chain uses TRBV7-2 and TRBJ2-5; D is possibly TRBD2 (6 bases). Trimming removed 1 base from V and 9 bases from J, with 12 bases in between. CDR1 and CDR2 from the germline V gene are SGHTA and FQGNSA. The CDR3 loop spans 13 amino acids. The CDR3 DNA sequence: TGTGCCAGCAGCTTAGGGGAGGATGCGCCCCAGTACTTC. Protein: CASSLGEDAPQYF.

V gene TRBV20-1 combines with J gene TRBJ2-7, with D possibly TRBD2 on 6 matching bases. The germline V gene has CDR1 DFQATT and CDR2 SNEGSKA (reference sequence). This CDR3 spans 13 amino acids. V gave up 7 bases and J gave up 0 bases, with 13 bases separating them. The CDR3 region has the DNA TGCAGTGTTCCAGGGCGGGGCTCCTACGAGCAGTACTTC. This codes for CSVPGRGSYEQYF.

In this sample, this clonotype turned up many times. The CDR3 region is CASERQGLGSYNSPLHF. CDR3 sequence (DNA): TGTGCCAGCGAAAGACAGGGGTTAGGCTCCTATAATTCACCCCTCCACTTT. V usage is TRBV2 and J usage is TRBJ1-6, with 8 nucleotides matching TRBD1. Trimming took 8 bases from V and 0 from J; bases not matched to a gene: 9. The CDR3 runs 17 residues. Germline V gene data show CDR1 as SNHLY and CDR2 as FYNNEI.

V and J are TRBV7-9 and TRBJ2-1; 9 bases are a match to TRBD2. Germline trimming cut 11 bases from V and 6 bases from J; bases unmatched to any gene: 8. In germline, CDR1 is SEHNR, CDR2 FQNEAQ (reference sequence). The CDR3 runs 13 residues. The CDR3 region is CARASGELNEQFF. The CDR3 DNA sequence: TGTGCCCGTGCTAGCGGGGAACTCAATGAGCAGTTCTTC.

A word on this clonotype: The junction and the germline gene differ at one end; a read error may be behind it. The J gene is TRBJ1-6, the V gene TRBV7-3; D gene uncertain. This CDR3 comprises 14 residues. Germline V lookup: CDR1 SGHTA, CDR2 FQGTGA. The CDR3 is CASSQDFSNSPLHF. Here the CDR3 DNA reads TGCGCCAGCAGCCAAGACTTCAGTAATTCACCCCTCCACTTT.

The chain couples TRBV7-6 to TRBJ1-5, with 8 bases fitting TRBD1. From germline, CDR1 is SGHVS and CDR2 FNYEAQ. Germline trimming cut 0 bases from V and 7 bases from J; bases unmatched to any gene: 5. CDR3 length equals 15 residues. In nucleotides, the CDR3 is TGTGCCAGCAGCTTAGCCAAGGACAGGGAGCAGCCCCAGCATTTT. Amino acids: CASSLAKDREQPQHF.